This T cell receptor beta chain comes out of a study of cytomegalovirus exposure and HLA in healthy donors (dated by TCRdb to the late 2010s). About the study as a whole: According to a later analysis, one platform produced both the approximately 110 validation repertoires and the roughly 650 repertoires of the first cohort. In addition to the first cohort of about 650 subjects, a separate validation cohort of around 110 different subjects was used. To predict cytomegalovirus infection status, the study combined high-throughput TCR immunosequencing, statistical association of individual TCRs with disease status, and machine learning. The aim of the study was to test whether cataloging public T cell receptors could identify signatures of past pathogen exposure. Results the study describes overall, beyond this receptor: The study gave a list of about 170 TCR beta chains associated with cytomegalovirus. In both the original and validation cohorts, the classifier was reported to diagnose cytomegalovirus status with high specificity and sensitivity. In vitro tests confirmed that a few of the cytomegalovirus-associated TCR beta chains recognize cytomegalovirus antigens. While some public TCRs were present in many individuals, most TCR sequences turned up only very rarely across donors. Of the cluster scores, approximately 95% were above 0 in a later analysis, which found that TCRs clustered in the first cohort also tended to co-occur in the 95 to 150 validation repertoires. A later analysis had no HLA typing for the validation cohort, so co-occurrence there was scored across all 120 or so repertoires. According to the authors, the approach could potentially be generalized to other disease states and immunological phenotypes.

This clone turned up a few times. Its binding antigen is unknown. Nothing much larger sits one base from this clone, and base qualities are not available. From the cysteine through the phenylalanine, the CDR3 covers 14 amino acids. Here the CDR3 DNA is all that survives: 42 bases in frame from base 1. Sequences SGHNT (CDR1) and YENEEA (CDR2) are obtained from the germline V gene. Trimming leaves V shorter by 0 bases and J shorter by 5 bases, with the junction holding 2 bases beyond the gene matches. The donors were included in the validation cohort of 100 to 150 subjects, a group kept apart from the roughly 610-subject first cohort. Receptor libraries were prepared by the immunoSEQ multiplex PCR assay. Per the original workflow: A statistical classification framework was built for diagnosing cytomegalovirus status from the catalog of TCR beta chain sequences. Here the immuneACCESS table is served through TCRdb, limited to in-frame sequences with V and J called. Missing clones are a known gap in these copies; in checked studies unresolved V genes cover under half, and the rest lacks a known reason. The DNA gave D and trimming, while V, J and clone size come from that table. The sample table holds about 120,000 clones, of which approximately 81% were seen once. Jointly, the top ten make up 2.1% of the sample.

The chain employs TRBV11-3 and TRBJ2-5; 8 bases in the junction line up with TRBD2. Sequencing input: PBMCs. This TCR derives from a woman younger than 45 in good health and CMV-seronegative. The CDR3 reads CASSLDRGGETQYF. The nucleotides read TGTGCCAGCAGCTTAGATCGCGGGGGGGAGACCCAGTACTTC.